A selection of T cell receptor beta chains follows, all from one sample in a study of immune characteristics of hereditary and idiopathic chronic pancreatitis. This table comes from immunoSEQ multiplex PCR, and its TCRdb copy is limited to in-frame clones, with some not included. Seen here are over 11,000 clones, 73% observed once, and the top ten hold 14%. The specimen sequenced was pancreas tissue with hereditary chronic pancreatitis. These receptors all stem from a human donor with chronic pancreatitis. CDR3s include the opening cysteine and the closing phenylalanine or tryptophan. A D gene is named only where the DNA matches it firmly. Rows may omit the clone size; those that give it use once, few, many or a size class.

D gene	J gene	clone size	V gene	CDR3 DNA	CDR3 protein
TRBD1	TRBJ1-2	-	TRBV6-1	TGTGCCAGCAGTTCTGGGACAGCTAACTATGGCTACACCTTC	CASSSGTANYGYTF
-	TRBJ1-1	-	TRBV12-3/TRBV12-4	TGTGCCAGCAGCTGGAGTACGCGCACTGAAGCTTTCTTT	CASSWSTRTEAFF
-	TRBJ1-5	-	TRBV5-1	TGCGCCAGCAGCTTGAATGGCGATAGCAATCAGCCCCAGCATTTT	CASSLNGDSNQPQHF
-	TRBJ1-1	-	TRBV6-5	TGTGCCAGCGTTGGGGATTATACTGAAGCTTTCTTT	CASVGDYTEAFF
TRBD2	TRBJ2-1	-	TRBV14	TGTGCCAGCAGCCAAGTTAGCGGGGACAATGAGCAGTTCTTC	CASSQVSGDNEQFF
-	TRBJ2-5	-	TRBV3-1/TRBV3-2	TGTGCCAGCAGCCAAGCGGTAGGGGACGCCGGGGTCAGGTACTTC	CASSQAVGDAGVRYF
TRBD1	TRBJ1-5	-	TRBV18	TGTGCCAGCTCGCTCGGACAGGGGGCCGGTCAGCCCCAGCATTTT	CASSLGQGAGQPQHF
-	TRBJ1-3	-	TRBV18	TGTGCCAGCTCACCGATGGCGAGCTCTGGAAACACCATATATTTT	CASSPMASSGNTIYF
-	TRBJ1-1	-	TRBV30	TGTGCCTGGAGTGTTCGGGAGATGACTGAAGCTTTCTTT	CAWSVREMTEAFF
-	TRBJ1-3	-	TRBV30	TGTGCCTGGAGAGTTACCTCTGGAAACACCATATATTTT	CAWRVTSGNTIYF
TRBD1	TRBJ1-6	-	TRBV5-1	TGCGCCAGCAGCTCGGCGGACAGGAACTCACCCCTCCACTTT	CASSSADRNSPLHF
TRBD1	TRBJ1-5	-	TRBV5-4	TGTGCCAGCAGCGCCGGGACAGAATCAGCCCAGCATTTT	CASSAGTESAQHF
-	TRBJ1-1	-	TRBV6-6	TGTGCCAGCAGTTACTCGACCTCGGGACTGAACACTGAAGCTTTCTTT	CASSYSTSGLNTEAFF
TRBD2	TRBJ2-2	-	TRBV7-8	TGTGCCAGCAGCTTACTTCGACTAGCGCTGAACACCGGGGAGCTGTTTTTT	CASSLLRLALNTGELFF
-	TRBJ2-2	medium-sized	TRBV19	TGTGCCAGTAGTCTGGGGCGACCTACTTTCGGGGAGCTGTTTTTT	CASSLGRPTFGELFF
TRBD2	TRBJ2-1	-	TRBV27	TGTGCCAGCCTCCCGTTGGGACTAGCGGGAGTGGGTGAGCAGTTCTTC	CASLPLGLAGVGEQFF
-	TRBJ2-7	-	TRBV7-9	TGTGCCAGCAGCCCACGTTGGGAGTCGAGGCCAGCCTACGAGCAGTACTTC	CASSPRWESRPAYEQYF
-	TRBJ2-7	-	TRBV6-5	TGTGCCAGCAGTTACGGAAAGGAGAGGGACTCCTACGAGCAGTACTTC	CASSYGKERDSYEQYF
TRBD1	TRBJ2-7	-	TRBV7-2	TGTGCCAGCAGCTGGAACAGGGGGTACGAGCAGTACTTC	CASSWNRGYEQYF
-	TRBJ2-3	-	TRBV7-9	TGTGCCAGCAGCCTCGGGACTAGCACAGATACGCAGTATTTT	CASSLGTSTDTQYF
TRBD2	TRBJ2-7	-	TRBV11-3	TGTGCCAGCACCTTAGAGCGGGAGCGTCACGAGCAGTACTTC	CASTLERERHEQYF
-	TRBJ2-2	few	TRBV5-1	TGCGCCAGCAGCCCGGAGGGGCCGAGCACCGGGGAGCTGTTTTTT	CASSPEGPSTGELFF
-	TRBJ1-5	-	TRBV6-5	TGTGCCAGCAGTTACTCGGGGGATTTCAATCAGCCCCAGCATTTT	CASSYSGDFNQPQHF
TRBD1	TRBJ2-7	-	TRBV15	TGTGCCACCAGCAGAGCCCGACAGGGGAGCTCCTACGAGCAGTACTTC	CATSRARQGSSYEQYF
-	TRBJ2-2	-	TRBV7-3	TGTGCCAGCAGCCCAGGGTTCGGAAACACCGGGGAGCTGTTTTTT	CASSPGFGNTGELFF
-	TRBJ2-3	-	TRBV6-5	TGTGCCAGCAGTACGACCGAATATACGCAGTATTTT	CASSTTEYTQYF
-	TRBJ2-6	-	TRBV9	TGTGCCGGCTGGACCCTCCTCGTCTCTGGGGCCAACGTCCTGACTTTC	CAGWTLLVSGANVLTF
-	TRBJ2-7	-	TRBV9	TGTGCCAGCAGCGCAACGACTGGATTCCTTTACGAGCAGTACTTC	CASSATTGFLYEQYF
TRBD1	TRBJ2-3	few	TRBV19	TGTGCCAGCAGACCCAGGGGGCTGGCAGATACGCAGTATTTT	CASRPRGLADTQYF
-	TRBJ2-5	-	TRBV29-1	TGCAGCGGGAGCCTGCGCGAGACCCAGTACTTC	CSGSLRETQYF
-	TRBJ2-1	-	TRBV19	TGTGCCAGTAGCCCGACAGTCTACAATGAGCAGTTCTTC	CASSPTVYNEQFF
-	TRBJ2-5	-	TRBV28	TGTGCCAGCAGTGGGCGGGTCCAAGAGACCCAGTACTTC	CASSGRVQETQYF
-	TRBJ1-2	-	TRBV6-5	TGTGCCAGCAGTTACTCAGCCAGGGGCGGAGGCTACACCTTC	CASSYSARGGGYTF
TRBD2	TRBJ2-5	-	TRBV11-1	TGTGCCAGCAGCTTAGCGCTGGATAGCGGGAACCAAGAGACCCAGTACTTC	CASSLALDSGNQETQYF
-	TRBJ2-2	-	TRBV7-3	TGTGCCAGCAGCTCAATCGTCGCCGGGGAGCTGTTTTTT	CASSSIVAGELFF
TRBD1	TRBJ1-4	-	TRBV7-2	TGTGCCAGCAGCGCACAGGGGACTAATGAAAAACTGTTTTTT	CASSAQGTNEKLFF
TRBD1	TRBJ1-6	-	TRBV7-9	TGTGCCAGCAGCCCACAGGGGATTGATTCACCCCTCCACTTT	CASSPQGIDSPLHF
-	TRBJ1-2	-	TRBV5-6	TGTGCCAGCAAGACAACCACAGTTCTCTATGGCTACACCTTC	CASKTTTVLYGYTF
-	TRBJ2-3	-	TRBV27	TGTGCCAGCAGCCCCGCTAGGAACGCGCTAAGCACAGATACGCAGTATTTT	CASSPARNALSTDTQYF
-	TRBJ2-1	-	TRBV29-1	TGCAGCGGAGGCGCCTGGGGCAAGTCTTACAATGAGCAGTTCTTC	CSGGAWGKSYNEQFF
TRBD2	TRBJ2-1	-	TRBV7-9	TGTGCCAGCCGCCCTTTTGCGGGAGGTGGCAATGAGCAGTTCTTC	CASRPFAGGGNEQFF
-	TRBJ1-4	-	TRBV7-9	TGTGCCAGCAGCTTAGCAGGAACTAATGAAAAACTGTTTTTT	CASSLAGTNEKLFF
-	TRBJ1-4	-	TRBV5-1	TGCGCCAGCAGGGAACCTCCCAATGAAAAACTGTTTTTT	CASREPPNEKLFF
-	TRBJ1-1	-	TRBV7-8	TGTGCCAGCAGCTCCAAAAGGGTAATGCCGAACACTGAAGCTTTCTTT	CASSSKRVMPNTEAFF
TRBD1	TRBJ2-2	-	TRBV19	TGTGCCAGTAGCCCCAGGACAGGGGGCCGGACCGGGGAGCTGTTTTTT	CASSPRTGGRTGELFF